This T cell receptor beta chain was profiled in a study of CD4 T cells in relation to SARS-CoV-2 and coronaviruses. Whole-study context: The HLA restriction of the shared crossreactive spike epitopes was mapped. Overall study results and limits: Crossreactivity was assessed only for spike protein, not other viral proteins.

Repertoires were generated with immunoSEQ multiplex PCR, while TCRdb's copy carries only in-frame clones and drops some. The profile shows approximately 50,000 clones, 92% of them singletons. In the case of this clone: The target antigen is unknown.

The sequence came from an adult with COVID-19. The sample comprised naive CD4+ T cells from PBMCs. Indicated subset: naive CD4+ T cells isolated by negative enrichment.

The CDR3 region is CASSLRTDLFYNSPLHF. DNA for the CDR3: TGTGCCAGCAGTCTTCGGACGGACCTCTTTTATAATTCACCCCTCCACTTT. The V gene is TRBV27, the J gene TRBJ1-6; D is undetermined. V dropped 5 bases and J dropped 4 bases, with 18 bases sitting between them. CDR3 length equals 17 residues. Germline CDR1 MNHEY, CDR2 SMNVEV (reference sequence).